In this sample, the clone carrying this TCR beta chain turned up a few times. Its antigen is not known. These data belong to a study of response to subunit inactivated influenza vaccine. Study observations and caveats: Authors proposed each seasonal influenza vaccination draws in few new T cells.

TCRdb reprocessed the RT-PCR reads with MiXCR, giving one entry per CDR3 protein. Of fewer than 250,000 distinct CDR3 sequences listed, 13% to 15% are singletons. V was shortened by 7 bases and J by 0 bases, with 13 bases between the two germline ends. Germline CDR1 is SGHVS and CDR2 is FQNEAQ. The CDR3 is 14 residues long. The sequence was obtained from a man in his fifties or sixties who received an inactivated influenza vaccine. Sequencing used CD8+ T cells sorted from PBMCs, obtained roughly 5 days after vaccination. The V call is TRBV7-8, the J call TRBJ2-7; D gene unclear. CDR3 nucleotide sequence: TGTGCCAGCAACCTCGTTGTTGGCTCCTACGAGCAGTACTTC. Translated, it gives CASNLVVGSYEQYF.